The 31 T cell receptor beta chains listed next were all sequenced from one sample in a study of regulatory T cells in long-lasting Graves disease. Stated time point: newly diagnosed GD, antithyroid drugs for less than 3 months. PBMCs provided the RNA from which the TCR library was made. Arm-PCR of CDR3 regions with iRepertoire HTBI primers generated TCR beta libraries. One entry per CDR3 protein, called by TCRdb with MiXCR from the multiplex PCR reads. The sample lists 420,000 or so distinct CDR3 sequences, about a sixth occurring once. These data were likewise used in another study, on T cells in Graves' hyperthyroidism and ophthalmopathy.

The source was peripheral blood mononuclear cells (PBMCs), collected at new diagnosis, from a patient treated with antithyroid drugs. The receptors were gathered from a woman between 18 and 30 years old with Graves disease.

This clonotype was seen repeatedly, ten times or more. CDR3 in DNA: TGCAGTGCCGCCGGACCTCCCCCGGGACTACCAGACGACACAGATACGCAGTATTTT. It codes for CSAAGPPPGLPDDTDTQYF. The chain is built from TRBV20-1 and TRBJ2-3; 7 nucleotides match TRBD2. Germline loops: CDR1 DFQATT, CDR2 SNEGSKA (reference sequence). V trimming: 6 bases; J trimming: 2 bases; junction bases outside the gene matches: 23. This CDR3 is built from 19 residues.

This clonotype was recorded many times. The chain employs TRBV20-1 and TRBJ2-1; D may be TRBD2 (8 bases). Trimming took 6 bases from V and 9 from J, leaving 24 bases between them. This CDR3 region has 15 residues. In germline, CDR1 is DFQATT, CDR2 SNEGSKA (reference sequence). CDR3 region: CSATSREGRTGEQFF. As DNA, the CDR3 is TGCAGTGCAACGAGTCGGGAGGGAAGGACAGGTGAGCAGTTCTTC.

This clonotype was counted at least ten times. This sequence joins TRBV12-3 or TRBV12-4 and TRBJ2-1; tentatively, D is TRBD2 (6 bases). Deletions cut 6 bases from V and 7 bases from J, with 19 bases between. The CDR3 loop spans 15 amino acids. DNA for the CDR3: TGTGCCAGCAGCCCCGGGGGTGGAGTGGCAAATGAGCAGTTCTTC. Amino acids: CASSPGGGVANEQFF.

This clonotype appeared many times. The chain couples TRBV28 to TRBJ2-7; D unclear. Germline loops: CDR1 MDHEN, CDR2 SYDVKM. V dropped 5 bases and J dropped 1 base, with 12 bases sitting between them. The CDR3 is 14 residues long. For the CDR3, the DNA is TGTGCCAGCAGTCCCGTGGTGGGGTCCTACGAGCAGTACTTC. Its translation: CASSPVVGSYEQYF.

This clonotype has ten or more counts. This chain uses TRBV24-1 with TRBJ2-4; 7 bases line up with TRBD2. V shed 1 base, J shed 8 bases, and the junction held 7 bases outside the gene matches. CDR3 size: 15 residues. Germline V CDR1 and CDR2: KGHDR, SFDVKD. CDR3 nucleotides: TGTGCCACCAGTGATTTTAGGGCAGGGAGGGACATTCAGTACTTC. The encoded protein is CATSDFRAGRDIQYF.

The sample holds many counts of this clonotype. The V call is TRBV28, the J call TRBJ2-7; TRBD2 matches 11 bases. Germline CDR1 reads MDHEN; CDR2 reads SYDVKM. The CDR3 runs 15 residues. V lost 0 bases to trimming and J lost 6 bases; unmatched junction nucleotides: 4. CDR3 sequence reads: CASSLWGLAGGEQYF. The CDR3 DNA follows: TGTGCCAGCAGTTTATGGGGTCTAGCGGGAGGCGAGCAGTACTTC.

The J gene is TRBJ2-7, the V gene TRBV13, with 8 bases matching TRBD2. Trimming took 1 base from V and 7 from J; bases not matched to a gene: 6. The CDR3 spans 14 residues. Germline CDR1 is PRHDT and CDR2 is FYEKMQ (reference sequence). This CDR3 is CASSLEAGAREQYF. CDR3 DNA: TGTGCCAGCAGCTTAGAAGCGGGAGCCCGGGAGCAGTACTTC.

This clonotype was seen at least ten times. The genes are TRBV9 and TRBJ2-1; 9 bases fit TRBD1. V shed 0 bases and J 6 bases; nucleotides not matched to a gene: 4. CDR3 length: 15 residues. Germline CDR1 is SGDLS and CDR2 is YYNGEE. The CDR3 DNA reads TGTGCCAGCAGCGTAGAGGGACAGGGTGGCAATGAGCAGTTCTTC. Amino acid sequence: CASSVEGQGGNEQFF.

This clonotype was seen repeatedly, ten times or more. The rearrangement joins TRBV20-1 to TRBJ1-1; D uncertain. Trimming removed 5 bases from V and 1 base from J, with 11 bases in between. The CDR3 is 13 residues long. Germline V gives CDR1 DFQATT, CDR2 SNEGSKA (reference sequence). CDR3 region: CSAQLDGNTEAFF. In nucleotides, the CDR3 is TGCAGTGCTCAGCTGGACGGGAACACTGAAGCTTTCTTT.

This clonotype was seen many times. The chain combines TRBV11-1 with TRBJ2-5; 7 nucleotides match TRBD1. CDR1 is SGHAT and CDR2 is FQDESV in the germline V gene (reference sequence). There are 13 residues in the CDR3. Trimming cost V 5 bases and J 2 bases; bases outside gene matches: 2. The CDR3 is CASSPDRQETQYF. The CDR3 DNA reads as TGTGCCAGCAGCCCGGACAGGCAAGAGACCCAGTACTTC.

This clonotype was found a few times. This chain connects TRBV18 to TRBJ1-1; no clear D. Germline assignment: CDR1 KGHSH and CDR2 LQKENI. V dropped 2 bases and J dropped 0 bases, with 7 bases sitting between them. This CDR3 has 14 residues. The CDR3 is CASSPSSLNTEAFF. The CDR3 coding sequence is TGTGCCAGCTCACCATCCAGCTTGAACACTGAAGCTTTCTTT.

Many counts were recorded for this clonotype. This sequence joins TRBV29-1 and TRBJ2-3; D is unclear. Germline V gene lookup returns CDR1 SQVTM and CDR2 ANQGSEA. The ends were cut back, 3 bases at V and 4 bases at J, with 5 bases in the middle. The CDR3 has 11 residues. The CDR3 nucleotides are TGCAGCGTTGATACCTCAGATACGCAGTATTTT. Translating it yields CSVDTSDTQYF.

Concerning this clonotype: It may be a read error: a sequence one base away is much more abundant. V is TRBV7-2 and J is TRBJ1-2, with D possibly being TRBD1 (5 bases). Germline CDR1 is SGHTA and CDR2 is FQGNSA. The CDR3 loop spans 14 amino acids. CDR3 in amino acids: CARSKPGGNYGYTF. As DNA, the CDR3 is TGTGCCCGCAGCAAGCCGGGGGGGAACTATGGCTACACCTTC.

This clonotype was detected only a few times. J is TRBJ1-2 and V is TRBV20-1, with D perhaps matching TRBD1 (5 bases). CDR1 and CDR2 (germline): DFQATT, SNEGSKA (reference sequence). The V and J ends lost 5 bases and 4 bases respectively, with 23 bases between them. The CDR3 runs to 16 residues. The CDR3 protein is CSASGTTKGSSYGYTF. For the CDR3, the DNA is TGCAGTGCTTCCGGGACGACTAAGGGCTCAAGCTATGGCTACACCTTC.

A few counts support this clonotype. V is TRBV28 and J is TRBJ2-1; D not certain. There are 14 residues in the CDR3. Germline V gene lookup returns CDR1 MDHEN and CDR2 SYDVKM. V was cut by 8 bases and J by 0 bases, with 11 bases left in between. CDR3 sequence reads: CASRGPSSYNEQFF. The CDR3 coding sequence is TGTGCCAGCCGTGGCCCGAGCTCCTACAATGAGCAGTTCTTC.

Ten or more counts support this clonotype. This rearrangement joins TRBV11-2 to TRBJ2-7; D is ambiguous. Per germline, CDR1 SGHAT and CDR2 FQNNGV. The CDR3 loop spans 15 amino acids. Trimming pared 2 bases from V and 2 bases from J, leaving 13 bases between. In DNA, the CDR3 is TGTGCCAGCAGCTTAATTAACAGAATGGCCTACGAGCAGTACTTC. It specifies CASSLINRMAYEQYF.

The chain uses TRBV14 and TRBJ2-7; TRBD2 aligns across 8 bases. V lost 2 bases and J lost 3; bases outside the gene matches: 15. The CDR3 totals 18 residues. Per the germline V gene, CDR1 is SGHDN and CDR2 is FVKESK. CDR3 protein: CASSQTGGPRRFNYEQYF. CDR3 nucleotides: TGTGCCAGCAGCCAAACGGGAGGGCCTAGGAGGTTTAACTACGAGCAGTACTTC. Full variable domain (rest looked up from reference TRBV14 and TRBJ2-7): EAGVTQFPSHSVIEKGQTVTLRCDPISGHDNLYWYRRVMGKEIKFLLHFVKESKQDESGMPNNRFLAERTGGTYSTLKVQPAELEDSGVYFCASSQTGGPRRFNYEQYFGPGTRLTVT.

This clonotype was recorded many times. The genes are TRBV2 and TRBJ2-7; 10 bases match TRBD2. Germline V CDR1 and CDR2: SNHLY, FYNNEI. The CDR3 is 17 amino acids. V lost 6 bases to trimming and J lost 0 bases; unmatched junction nucleotides: 11. CDR3 DNA sequence: TGTGCCAGCAGCGAACCCCCCGGACTAGCGGCCTCCTACGAGCAGTACTTC. Encoded protein: CASSEPPGLAASYEQYF.

This clonotype was observed a few times. This chain joins TRBV7-9 and TRBJ2-1, with 13 bases fitting TRBD2. From germline, CDR1 is SEHNR and CDR2 FQNEAQ (reference sequence). CDR3 length: 15 amino acids. The junction had 7 bases not matched to a gene; V was cut back by 5 bases and J by 9 bases. The CDR3 sequence: CASSLWTSGRTEQFF. As DNA, the CDR3 is TGTGCCAGCAGCCTTTGGACTAGCGGGAGAACTGAGCAGTTCTTC.

This clonotype was counted ten times or more. The chain is built from TRBV30 and TRBJ2-1; D gene ambiguous. The CDR3 extends over 11 amino acids. V lost 4 bases, J lost 10 bases, and 11 bases lay in between. In germline, CDR1 is GTSNPN, CDR2 SVGIG (reference sequence). The DNA of the CDR3 is TGTGCCTGGAATGAGGCTGGGGAGCAGTTCTTC. As protein: CAWNEAGEQFF.

This clonotype was found a few times. The chain combines TRBV10-2 with TRBJ2-5; D perhaps matches TRBD1 (5 bases). CDR1 is WSHSY, CDR2 SAAADI, per germline. CDR3 length: 15 residues. The V and J ends lost 0 bases and 1 base respectively, with 9 bases between them. CDR3 DNA: TGCGCCAGCAGTGAGTCGAGGCAGGGCCAAGAGACCCAGTACTTC. Encoded protein: CASSESRQGQETQYF.

This clonotype appeared many times. V gene TRBV29-1 combines with J gene TRBJ1-1; D might be TRBD1 (5 bases). CDR1 and CDR2 (germline): SQVTM, ANQGSEA. With 4 bases removed from V and 0 bases from J, the gap between germline ends came to 9 bases. This CDR3 contains 13 residues. CDR3 region: CSVGGRMNTEAFF. The CDR3 coding sequence is TGCAGCGTTGGGGGACGGATGAACACTGAAGCTTTCTTT.

Of note for this clonotype: A much larger clonotype is one base distant, so this may be a read error. Since no conserved phenylalanine or tryptophan closes the CDR3, a read error is the likely cause. V gene TRBV28 combines with J gene TRBJ2-5, with 8 bases that match TRBD2. Germline V CDR1 and CDR2: MDHEN, SYDVKM. The V segment lost 6 bases and the J segment 0 bases; nucleotides outside the gene matches: 6. The CDR3 runs to 15 residues. CDR3 sequence (DNA): TGTGCCAGCAGCCTGGGACTAGTGTACCAAGAGACCCAGTACTCC. Translating gives CASSLGLVYQETQYS.

This clonotype was counted ten times or more. The V and J genes are TRBV15 and TRBJ2-7, with 9 positions matching TRBD1. CDR1 and CDR2 (germline): LNHNV, YYDKDF (reference sequence). The V and J ends lost 3 bases and 4 bases, in that order; junction bases with no gene match: 7. The CDR3 length is 15 residues. CDR3 sequence reads: CATSSVTGGIYEQYF. The CDR3, as DNA: TGTGCCACCAGCAGCGTTACAGGGGGCATATACGAGCAGTACTTC. Filled out from reference TRBV15 and TRBJ2-7, the complete variable domain reads DAMVIQNPRYQVTQFGKPVTLSCSQTLNHNVMYWYQQKSSQAPKLLFHYYDKDFNNEADTPDNFQSRRPNTSFCFLDIRSPGLGDTAMYLCATSSVTGGIYEQYFGPGTRLTVT.

This chain joins TRBV24-1 and TRBJ2-2; no reliable D call. There are 13 residues in the CDR3. Per germline, CDR1 KGHDR and CDR2 SFDVKD. V was shortened by 5 bases and J by 8 bases, with 11 bases between the two germline ends. The CDR3 nucleotides read TGTGCCACCAGTGCGGGCCTGGCGGGGGAGCTGTTTTTT. Protein product: CATSAGLAGELFF.

The chain is built from TRBV5-1 and TRBJ2-1; TRBD1 matches 7 bases. Germline V lookup: CDR1 SGHRS, CDR2 YFSETQ. The CDR3 sequence is 15 residues long. V lost 4 bases to trimming and J lost 7 bases; unmatched junction nucleotides: 11. CDR3 bases: TGCGCCAGCAGCGTGGGGACAGTCACGTCTAATGAGCAGTTCTTC. It specifies CASSVGTVTSNEQFF.

The table lists this clonotype with a few counts. The genes are TRBV6-1 and TRBJ2-6, with D uncertain. The CDR3 totals 15 residues. From germline, CDR1 is MNHNS and CDR2 SASEGT. Trimming stripped 6 bases from V and 1 base from J, with 10 bases between. CDR3: CASRRSSSGANVLTF. The CDR3 bases are TGTGCCAGCAGGAGGAGCTCGTCTGGGGCCAACGTCCTGACTTTC.

This clonotype showed up many times. V usage is TRBV7-2 and J usage is TRBJ2-7; D perhaps matches TRBD2 (6 bases). V gave up 1 base and J gave up 7 bases, with 17 bases separating them. Germline V gene data show CDR1 as SGHTA and CDR2 as FQGNSA. The CDR3 extends over 15 amino acids. CDR3 region: CASSLEGGPNWEQYF. As DNA, the CDR3 is TGTGCCAGCAGCTTAGAGGGAGGACCCAACTGGGAGCAGTACTTC.

V is TRBV14 and J is TRBJ2-3, with unresolved D. This CDR3 is built from 15 residues. Trimming removed 0 bases at V and 3 bases at J, with 10 bases between. Germline CDR1 SGHDN, CDR2 FVKESK. In DNA form, the CDR3 reads TGTGCCAGCAGCCAAGATCGGTGGGTGACAGATACGCAGTATTTT. Its translation is CASSQDRWVTDTQYF.

As to this clonotype: This likely traces to a read error, being one base from a far larger clone. The chain carries TRBV5-1 and TRBJ2-3, with D possibly TRBD2 on 6 matching bases. The CDR3 loop spans 16 amino acids. Germline CDR1 is SGHRS and CDR2 is YFSETQ. The CDR3 DNA reads TGTGCCAGCAGCGCCTACCACGGAGGGCCAGCAGATACGCAGTATTTT. Protein: CASSAYHGGPADTQYF.

This clonotype was picked up many times. CDR3 amino acids: CAISDSGQAYEQYF. CDR3 nucleotide sequence: TGTGCCATCAGTGATTCCGGACAGGCCTACGAGCAGTACTTC. The V and J genes are TRBV10-3 and TRBJ2-7; the match to TRBD1 covers 7 bases. Germline CDR1 is ENHRY and CDR2 is SYGVKD. This CDR3 is 14 amino acids long. V shed 3 bases, J shed 2 bases, and the junction held 4 bases outside the gene matches.